This TCR beta chain was sequenced during a study of cytomegalovirus exposure and HLA in healthy donors. Overall study: The 90 to 150 validation repertoires were produced on the same platform as the roughly 720 repertoires of the first cohort. This was reported in a later analysis.

Whole-study findings and limits: Confirmation in vitro established that three CMV-associated chains were specific for CMV antigens. Diagnosis of cytomegalovirus status made by the classifier reportedly showed high specificity and sensitivity. The study put about 180 TCR beta chains on its list as cytomegalovirus-associated.

Clones were sequenced by immunoSEQ multiplex PCR, and TCRdb holds only the in-frame ones, with some missing. The sample contains 150,000 to 200,000 clones, about 88% of which appear only once. Regarding this clone: Its antigen is as yet unknown.

The clonotype originates from a man younger than 35 in good health and CMV-seronegative. The sequencing input was PBMCs.

Written as DNA, the CDR3 is TGTGCCAGCAGTTCCGGGACAGCGATTTACGAGCAGTACTTC. It is translated as CASSSGTAIYEQYF. V and J are TRBV6-6 and TRBJ2-7; 7 bases are a match to TRBD1. Germline CDR1 MNHNY, CDR2 SVGAGI (reference sequence). CDR3 length: 14 residues. V lost 4 bases to trimming and J lost 4 bases; unmatched junction nucleotides: 7.